Listed below are T cell receptor beta chains from one sample, sequenced in a study of control samples from healthy donors and cancer patients. The data were produced by immunoSEQ multiplex PCR, yet TCRdb's version contains in-frame clones alone and is incomplete. Found here are more than 100,000 clones, approximately 93% of them singletons; the top ten hold approximately 8%. Input material: blood. The receptor source for this set is a woman aged 18-29 years in good health. Both conserved end residues are part of each CDR3. D genes are given only for firm matches. Expanded clones get a size class; other rows say once, few or many, or leave the size out.

clone size	D gene	V gene	J gene	CDR3 protein
-	TRBD2	TRBV4-2	TRBJ2-1	CASSPRGGGTYNEQFF
-	-	TRBV6-6	TRBJ2-7	CASDRGANYEQYF
-	TRBD2	TRBV4-3	TRBJ2-2	CASSQSGTSTGELFF
-	-	TRBV7-2	TRBJ2-3	CASSLGWDFIGTDTQYF
-	TRBD2	TRBV6-2/TRBV6-3	TRBJ2-1	CASSYSASGRASYNEQFF
-	-	TRBV28	TRBJ2-7	CASSLKPGDTYEQYF
-	-	TRBV7-9	TRBJ1-1	CASSLVSSGSGGNTEAFF
-	TRBD2	TRBV5-1	TRBJ2-1	CASSLSGLAGVPRNNEQFF
once	-	TRBV7-9	TRBJ1-1	CASSSDRLNTEAFF
once	-	TRBV5-1	TRBJ2-7	CASSPPSVSYEQYF
-	-	TRBV18	TRBJ2-7	CASSPGQGMGSYEQYF
-	-	TRBV19	TRBJ1-1	CASKGGFWGVEDTEAFF
-	-	TRBV28	TRBJ1-2	CASSPTGGANYGYTF
once	-	TRBV2	TRBJ2-3	CASSEHDTQYF
-	TRBD1	TRBV29-1	TRBJ2-2	CSVRPQGWGTGELFF
-	-	TRBV6-5	TRBJ2-7	CASSYSPSSYEQYF
-	-	TRBV6-6	TRBJ2-6	CAIGGGGSGANVLTF
-	-	TRBV19	TRBJ1-4	CASSGLRGKGANEKLFF
-	TRBD2	TRBV7-9	TRBJ2-7	CASSIGGAGEQYF
-	-	TRBV28	TRBJ1-4	CASSSRAAATNEKLFF
-	TRBD2	TRBV7-3	TRBJ2-7	CASSLAGGSYEQYF
-	-	TRBV29-1	TRBJ1-1	CSISGTGHTEAFF
-	-	TRBV6-2/TRBV6-3	TRBJ2-5	CASSRQRETQYF
-	-	TRBV6-5	TRBJ1-5	CASISLGGQPQHF
-	TRBD2	TRBV28	TRBJ2-1	CASSHTSDSSYNEQFF
few	-	TRBV3-1/TRBV3-2	TRBJ1-1	CASSPQPTWGRTEAFF
-	TRBD2	TRBV3-1/TRBV3-2	TRBJ2-7	CASSQGGGEGYEQYF
-	-	TRBV7-7	TRBJ2-5	CASSFTGETQYF
-	-	TRBV7-2	TRBJ2-3	CASTPGGGGSADTQYF
-	-	TRBV7-9	TRBJ1-4	CASSQGITTNEKLFF
once	TRBD1	TRBV27	TRBJ2-3	CASSVQAFRTGTSTDTQYF
-	-	TRBV30	TRBJ2-2	CAWSSALDGGRPNTGELFF
-	-	TRBV24-1	TRBJ2-7	CATSDRGEQYF
-	-	TRBV11-1	TRBJ2-7	CASSFHRGRDEQYF
-	TRBD1	TRBV28	TRBJ2-7	CASSRKQGGYCEQYF
-	-	TRBV7-8	TRBJ2-7	CASSLVGQGTYEQYF
-	-	TRBV19	TRBJ1-6	CASSIGGENSPLHF
-	-	TRBV7-8	TRBJ1-5	CASSLRGGRGRYTSNQPQHF
-	-	TRBV7-6	TRBJ2-7	CASSRGTAYEQYF
-	-	TRBV5-1	TRBJ2-5	CASSLSQETQYF
-	TRBD1	TRBV6-5	TRBJ1-6	CASSYGDRGNSPLHF
-	-	TRBV15	TRBJ2-3	CATSRGGTDTQYF
once	-	TRBV24-1	TRBJ2-1	CATSGSPSYNEQFF
-	-	TRBV5-4	TRBJ1-2	CASSLVTDLYGYTF
-	-	TRBV7-6	TRBJ2-7	CASSFSPDDTGEQYF
few	TRBD2	TRBV7-6	TRBJ2-1	CASSLALPGGYNEQFF
few	-	TRBV5-1	TRBJ1-5	CASSQSMGQPQHF
-	TRBD1	TRBV5-6	TRBJ2-2	CASSFGGQDFTGELFF
once	TRBD1	TRBV5-8	TRBJ2-2	CASRWDRVLSITNTGELFF